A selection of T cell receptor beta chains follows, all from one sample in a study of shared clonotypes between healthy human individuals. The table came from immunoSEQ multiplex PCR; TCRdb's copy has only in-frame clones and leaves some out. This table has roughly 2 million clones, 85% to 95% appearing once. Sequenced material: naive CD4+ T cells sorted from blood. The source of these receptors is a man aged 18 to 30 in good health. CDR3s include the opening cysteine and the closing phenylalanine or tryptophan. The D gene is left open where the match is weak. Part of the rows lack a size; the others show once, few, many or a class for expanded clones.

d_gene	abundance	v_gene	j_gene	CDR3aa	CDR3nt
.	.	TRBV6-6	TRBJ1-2	CASSWMDNNYGYTF	TGTGCCAGCAGTTGGATGGACAACAACTATGGCTACACCTTC
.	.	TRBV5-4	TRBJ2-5	CASSQSSVQETQYF	TGTGCCAGCAGCCAGTCTAGCGTCCAAGAGACCCAGTACTTC
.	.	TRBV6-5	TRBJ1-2	CASSQEGNYGYTF	TGTGCCAGCAGTCAAGAGGGAAACTATGGCTACACCTTC
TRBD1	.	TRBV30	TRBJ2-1	CACKTGVYNEQFF	TGTGCCTGTAAAACAGGGGTATACAATGAGCAGTTCTTC
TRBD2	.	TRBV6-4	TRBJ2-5	CASSDPSGGYQETQYF	TGTGCCAGCAGTGACCCTAGCGGGGGTTATCAAGAGACCCAGTACTTC
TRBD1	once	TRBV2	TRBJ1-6	CASSGTGSYNSPLHF	TGTGCCAGCAGCGGGACAGGGTCATATAATTCACCCCTCCACTTT
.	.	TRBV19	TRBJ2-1	CASSIEPKNEQFF	TGTGCCAGTAGTATAGAGCCTAAGAATGAGCAGTTCTTC
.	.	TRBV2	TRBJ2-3	CARKTRELLDTQYF	TGTGCCAGGAAGACACGGGAACTTTTGGATACGCAGTATTTT
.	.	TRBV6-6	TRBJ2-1	CASSYSTSGEQFF	TGTGCCAGCAGTTACTCGACATCGGGTGAGCAGTTCTTC
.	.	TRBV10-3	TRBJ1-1	CAISAGWEGNTEAFF	TGTGCCATCAGTGCGGGGTGGGAGGGCAACACTGAAGCTTTCTTT
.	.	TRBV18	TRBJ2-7	CASSRDFSYEQYF	TGTGCCAGCTCACGGGACTTTTCCTACGAGCAGTACTTC
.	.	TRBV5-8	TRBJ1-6	CASSLDGFVNSPLHF	TGTGCCAGCAGCCTGGACGGATTCGTTAATTCACCCCTCCACTTT